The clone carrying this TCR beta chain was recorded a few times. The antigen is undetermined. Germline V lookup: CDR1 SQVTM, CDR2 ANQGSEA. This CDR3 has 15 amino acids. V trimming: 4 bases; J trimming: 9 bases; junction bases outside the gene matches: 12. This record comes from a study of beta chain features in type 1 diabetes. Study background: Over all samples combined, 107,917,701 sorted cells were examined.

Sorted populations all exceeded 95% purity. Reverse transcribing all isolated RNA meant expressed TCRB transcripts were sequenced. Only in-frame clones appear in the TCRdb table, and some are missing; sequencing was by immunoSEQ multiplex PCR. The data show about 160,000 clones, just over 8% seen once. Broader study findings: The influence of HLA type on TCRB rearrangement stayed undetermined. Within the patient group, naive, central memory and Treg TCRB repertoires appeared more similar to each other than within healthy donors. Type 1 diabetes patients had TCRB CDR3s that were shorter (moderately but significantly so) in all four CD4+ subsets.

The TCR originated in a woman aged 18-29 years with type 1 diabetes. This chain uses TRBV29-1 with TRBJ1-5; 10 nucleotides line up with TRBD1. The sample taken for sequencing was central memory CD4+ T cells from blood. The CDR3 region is CSVVTGTGARGPQHF. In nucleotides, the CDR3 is TGCAGCGTTGTTACCGGGACAGGGGCTCGAGGGCCCCAGCATTTT.